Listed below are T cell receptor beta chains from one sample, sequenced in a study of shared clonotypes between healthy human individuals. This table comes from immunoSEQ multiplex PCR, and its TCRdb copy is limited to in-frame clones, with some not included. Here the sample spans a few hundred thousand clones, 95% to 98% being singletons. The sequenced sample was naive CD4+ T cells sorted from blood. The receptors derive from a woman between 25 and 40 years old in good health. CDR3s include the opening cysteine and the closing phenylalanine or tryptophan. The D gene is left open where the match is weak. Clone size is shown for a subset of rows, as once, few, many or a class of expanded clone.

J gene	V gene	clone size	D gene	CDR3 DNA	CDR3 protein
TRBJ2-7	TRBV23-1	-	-	TGCGCCAGCATTCCGGGCCCGAAGGACGAGCAGTACTTC	CASIPGPKDEQYF
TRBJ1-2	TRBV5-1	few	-	TGCGCCAGCAGCTTGGTCGTGGGGCAGGGGCTGGATGGCTACACCTTC	CASSLVVGQGLDGYTF
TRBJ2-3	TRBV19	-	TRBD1	TGTGCCAGTAGTATGACCGGGACAGGGGGCGCGGATACGCAGTATTTT	CASSMTGTGGADTQYF
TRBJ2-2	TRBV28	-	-	TGTGCCAGCAGTCCTCCCCTCCGGGAGCTGTTTTTT	CASSPPLRELFF
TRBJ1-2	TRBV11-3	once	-	TGTGCCAGCAGCTTAGCCCCCATAACGAATCATGGCTACACCTTC	CASSLAPITNHGYTF
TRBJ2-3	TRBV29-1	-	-	TGCAGCGTTTGGGCCCTGGTTTCAGATACGCAGTATTTT	CSVWALVSDTQYF
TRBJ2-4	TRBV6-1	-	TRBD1	TGTGCCAGCCACAGGGGGCCGGAAAACATTCAGTACTTC	CASHRGPENIQYF
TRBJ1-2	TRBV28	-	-	TGTGCCAGCAGTGTAGGAGAACTCTATGGCTACACCTTC	CASSVGELYGYTF
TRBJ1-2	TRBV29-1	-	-	TGCAGCGTTGTAGAGGCCTATGGCTACACCTTC	CSVVEAYGYTF
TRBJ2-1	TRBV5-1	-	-	TGCGCCAGCAGTTCGGACTTAACAATGACGCAGTTCTTC	CASSSDLTMTQFF
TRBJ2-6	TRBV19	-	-	TGTGCCAGTAGTATTGAGGGAATCCTCTCTGGGGCCAACGTCCTGACTTTC	CASSIEGILSGANVLTF
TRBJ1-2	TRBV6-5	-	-	TGTGCCAGCAGGACAGAGAACTATGGCTACACCTTC	CASRTENYGYTF
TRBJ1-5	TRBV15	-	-	TGTGCCACCCCGCCCGGGGGCTGCCGGATGAGTAATAGCAATCAGCCCCAGCATTTT	CATPPGGCRMSNSNQPQHF
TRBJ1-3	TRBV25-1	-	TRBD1	TGTGCCAGCATACGGGACAGATACACCATATATTTT	CASIRDRYTIYF
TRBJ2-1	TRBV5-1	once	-	TGCGCCAGCAGCACCCGGGTCGACCACGGAGATGAGCAGTTCTTC	CASSTRVDHGDEQFF
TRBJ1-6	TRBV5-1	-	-	TGCGCCAGCAGCTTGCAGACGACTAAGCATTCACCCCTCCACTTT	CASSLQTTKHSPLHF
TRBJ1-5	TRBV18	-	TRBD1	TGTGCCAGCTCACCACGACAGGGTAATCAGCCCCAGCATTTT	CASSPRQGNQPQHF
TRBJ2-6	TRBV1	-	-	TGCACCAGCAGTAATCTACCACAAAGTCGGGCCAACGTCCTGACTTTC	CTSSNLPQSRANVLTF
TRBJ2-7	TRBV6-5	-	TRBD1	TGTGCCAGCAAAACAGGGGGTAGCTCCTACGAGCAGTACTTC	CASKTGGSSYEQYF
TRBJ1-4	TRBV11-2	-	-	TGTGCCAGCAGCTTAGGGCACAGGGCAACTAATGAAAAACTGTTTTTT	CASSLGHRATNEKLFF
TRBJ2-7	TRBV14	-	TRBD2	TGTGCCAGCAGCCAACCGGGACTAGCGGGAGCCTACGAGCAGTACTTC	CASSQPGLAGAYEQYF
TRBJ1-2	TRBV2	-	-	TGTGCATCGGACATCTTAGTGGCGATCTACACCTTC	CASDILVAIYTF
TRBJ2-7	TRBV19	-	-	TGTGCCAGTAGTATGCTTGCCAGCTCAACCGCGAGAGGGAAGTACTTC	CASSMLASSTARGKYF
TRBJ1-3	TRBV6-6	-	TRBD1	TGTGCCAGTGAGACAGGGGTTGGAAACACCATATATTTT	CASETGVGNTIYF
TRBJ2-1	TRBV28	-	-	TGTGCCAGCAGTTTAGGCGGCAAGGTACTCTACAATGAGCAGTTCTTC	CASSLGGKVLYNEQFF
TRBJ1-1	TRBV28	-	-	TGTGCCAGCAGTCCCGCATCTATGAGAGAAGCTTTCTTT	CASSPASMREAFF
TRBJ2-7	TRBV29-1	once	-	TGCAGCGCTTTATTAGAAGCTCGCGCCGAGCAGTACTTC	CSALLEARAEQYF
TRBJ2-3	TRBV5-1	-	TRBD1	TGCGCCAGCAGCTTGGGACAGGGGGTCGCAGATACGCAGTATTTT	CASSLGQGVADTQYF
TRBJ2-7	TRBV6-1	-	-	TGTGCCAGCAGTGGAGCCTGGGACCCATCCTACGAGCAGTACTTC	CASSGAWDPSYEQYF
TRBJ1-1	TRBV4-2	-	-	TGTGCCAGCAGCCAAGCTTTGGGCCTCAGAGTCATGAACACTGAAGCTTTCTTT	CASSQALGLRVMNTEAFF
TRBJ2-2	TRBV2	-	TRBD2	TGTGCCAGCAGTGAGTGGCCTAGCGGGAGCGGGGAGCTGTTTTTT	CASSEWPSGSGELFF
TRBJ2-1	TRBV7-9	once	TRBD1	TGTGCCAGCAGCTACCAGGGCCAGGGGGTCAGCAATGAGCAGTTCTTC	CASSYQGQGVSNEQFF
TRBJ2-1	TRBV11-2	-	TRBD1	TGTGCCAGCAGCTTCCGGGACAGGGACAATGAGCAGTTCTTC	CASSFRDRDNEQFF
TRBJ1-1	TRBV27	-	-	TGTGCCAGCAGAGGGACCGCGAACACTGAAGCTTTCTTT	CASRGTANTEAFF
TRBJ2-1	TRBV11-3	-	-	TGTGCCAGCAGCTTAGGGGAGGATTTCGACAATGAGCAGTTCTTC	CASSLGEDFDNEQFF
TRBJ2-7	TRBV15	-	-	TGTGCCACCAGCGCAACTCTAACGGGAGCATACGAGCAGTACTTC	CATSATLTGAYEQYF
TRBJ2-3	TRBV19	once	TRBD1	TGTGCCAGTAGTAGACGGACAGGTACAGATACGCAGTATTTT	CASSRRTGTDTQYF
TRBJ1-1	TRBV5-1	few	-	TGCGCCAGCAGCTTGACTCGCCGCAGGGAGAACACTGAAGCTTTCTTT	CASSLTRRRENTEAFF
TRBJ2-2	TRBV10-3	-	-	TGTGCCATCAATTTCCTGCCCGGGGAGCTGTTTTTT	CAINFLPGELFF
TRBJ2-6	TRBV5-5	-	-	TGTGCCAGCAGCTGGGGCTCTGGGGCCAACGTCCTGACTTTC	CASSWGSGANVLTF